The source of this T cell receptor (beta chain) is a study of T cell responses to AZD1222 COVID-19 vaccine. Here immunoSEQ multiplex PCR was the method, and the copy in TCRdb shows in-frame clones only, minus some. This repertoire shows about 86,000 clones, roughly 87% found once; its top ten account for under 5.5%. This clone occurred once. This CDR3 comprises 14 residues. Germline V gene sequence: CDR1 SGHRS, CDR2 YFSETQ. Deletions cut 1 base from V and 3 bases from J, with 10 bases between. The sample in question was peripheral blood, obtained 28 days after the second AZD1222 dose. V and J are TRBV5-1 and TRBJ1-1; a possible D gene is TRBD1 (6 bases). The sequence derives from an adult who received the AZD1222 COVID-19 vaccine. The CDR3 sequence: CASSLTGRDTEAFF. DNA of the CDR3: TGCGCCAGCAGCTTGACAGGGAGGGACACTGAAGCTTTCTTT.